These 28 T cell receptor beta chains were sequenced from one sample in a study of the immune and genomic landscape of osteosarcoma. Repertoires were generated with immunoSEQ multiplex PCR, while TCRdb's copy carries only in-frame clones and drops some. The profile shows a few thousand clones, around 70% of them singletons. Sequencing was carried out using tumor tissue from a local recurrence in the femur. These receptors originate from a man between 18 and 35 years old with osteosarcoma.

The rearrangement links TRBV30 to TRBJ1-3, with a tentative D call TRBD1 (5 bases). Germline V gene lookup returns CDR1 GTSNPN and CDR2 SVGIG (reference sequence). The CDR3 length is 13 residues. With 4 bases removed from V and 3 bases from J, the gap between germline ends came to 10 bases. CDR3 sequence (DNA): TGTGCCTGGACAGGGCCGGGTGGAAACACCATATATTTT. This translates into CAWTGPGGNTIYF. Combining the CDR3 with reference TRBV30 and TRBJ1-3 gives the whole variable domain SQTIHQWPATLVQPVGSPLSLECTVEGTSNPNLYWYRQAAGRGLQLLFYSVGIGQISSEVPQNLSASRPQDRQFILSSKKLLLSDSGFYLCAWTGPGGNTIYFGEGSWLTVV.

This chain connects TRBV14 to TRBJ1-6, with 7 bases identical to TRBD1. The CDR3 is 14 residues long. Germline V lookup: CDR1 SGHDN, CDR2 FVKESK. V shed 6 bases and J 6 bases; nucleotides not matched to a gene: 5. The CDR3 DNA is TGTGCCAGCAGATGGGGACAGACTAATTCACCCCTCCACTTT. It codes for CASRWGQTNSPLHF.

V is TRBV11-1 and J is TRBJ2-2; no clear D gene. CDR1 and CDR2 from the germline V gene are SGHAT and FQDESV (reference sequence). V was clipped by 5 bases and J by 3 bases, with 4 bases between them. The CDR3 length is 12 residues. CDR3 sequence: CASSPYTGELFF. In nucleotides, the CDR3 is TGTGCCAGCAGCCCTTACACCGGGGAGCTGTTTTTT. The whole variable domain, filled in from reference TRBV11-1 and TRBJ2-2, reads EAEVAQSPRYKITEKSQAVAFWCDPISGHATLYWYRQILGQGPELLVQFQDESVVDDSQLPKDRFSAERLKGVDSTLKIQPAELGDSAMYLCASSPYTGELFFGEGSRLTVL.

This sequence joins TRBV7-2 and TRBJ1-1, with D possibly TRBD1 on 6 matching bases. The V gene lost 1 base and the J gene lost 6 bases, with 9 bases spanning the gap. The CDR3 extends over 13 amino acids. Germline V gene lookup returns CDR1 SGHTA and CDR2 FQGNSA. This CDR3 is CASSLVGGPEAFF. In DNA form, the CDR3 reads TGTGCCAGCAGCTTAGTCGGGGGCCCTGAAGCTTTCTTT.

The chain has TRBV7-9 and TRBJ2-2, with D possibly TRBD2 on 5 matching bases. The CDR3 is made up of 16 amino acids. The V end lost 6 bases, the J end lost 3 bases, and 17 bases lay between the germline ends. Looked up from germline, CDR1 is SEHNR and CDR2 is FQNEAQ (reference sequence). The CDR3 bases are TGTGCCAGCAGACCCCCGGGGTACGAAGACACCGGGGAGCTGTTTTTT. Translating gives CASRPPGYEDTGELFF.

The chain combines TRBV6-5 with TRBJ2-1; TRBD2 matches 7 bases. The germline V gene encodes CDR1 MNHEY and CDR2 SVGAGI. With V trimmed by 2 bases and J by 9 bases, 7 bases remained unmatched. The CDR3 sequence is 14 residues long. The CDR3 protein is CASSYGGSLAEQFF. For the CDR3, the DNA is TGTGCCAGCAGTTACGGCGGGAGCCTGGCTGAGCAGTTCTTC.

V gene TRBV5-1 combines with J gene TRBJ2-2; TRBD1 agrees at 11 bases. CDR1 SGHRS and CDR2 YFSETQ come from the germline V gene. Unmatched junction bases numbered 5, after V lost 2 bases and J lost 5 bases. This CDR3 has 16 residues. The CDR3 loop reads CASSFGTGGKTGELFF. DNA of the CDR3: TGCGCCAGCAGCTTTGGGACAGGGGGAAAAACCGGGGAGCTGTTTTTT.

The chain couples TRBV6-1 to TRBJ1-3, with TRBD1 identical over 8 bases. CDR3 length equals 16 residues. Losses at the gene ends were 1 base for V and 4 bases for J; bases not matched to a gene: 6. The germline CDR1 and CDR2 sequences are MNHNS and SASEGT. CDR3 protein: CASSEEDGTGGNTIYF. The CDR3 DNA follows: TGTGCCAGCAGTGAAGAAGATGGGACAGGAGGAAACACCATATATTTT.

As concerns this clone: Compared with germline, one end of the junction differs, possibly owing to a read error. The gene calls are TRBV29-1 and TRBJ1-4; 9 bases line up with TRBD1. This CDR3 region has 14 residues. CDR1 SQVTM and CDR2 ANQGSEA come from the germline V gene. CDR3 sequence: CRNHYTGGWRKTVF. CDR3 nucleotides: TGCAGAAACCACTATACAGGGGGCTGGAGAAAAACTGTTTTT.

This chain links TRBV21-1 with TRBJ2-7; whether TRBD2, the table's D call, matches the DNA was not checked. TRBV21-1 is marked as a pseudogene. CDR3 length equals 15 residues. In DNA form, the CDR3 reads TGTGCCAGCATCGAAAGCGGGTTACTCTCCTACGAGCAGTACTTC. This gives the protein CASIESGLLSYEQYF.

V usage is TRBV19 and J usage is TRBJ2-1; 14 nucleotides agree with TRBD2. Germline V gives CDR1 LNHDA, CDR2 SQIVND (reference sequence). The CDR3 loop spans 16 amino acids. J gave up 8 bases and V 8 bases, and 11 bases lay outside the gene matches. The CDR3 region has the DNA TGTGCCAGTCGCCTGACTAGCGGGGGGGCTATCGATGAGCAGTTCTTC. Translating gives CASRLTSGGAIDEQFF.

This clone was picked up a small number of times. V gene TRBV6-1 combines with J gene TRBJ1-1; tentatively, D is TRBD1 (5 bases). Trimming pared 3 bases from V and 1 base from J, leaving 12 bases between. The CDR3 runs to 15 residues. Germline V gives CDR1 MNHNS, CDR2 SASEGT. CDR3 sequence reads: CASSDIRGANTEAFF. The CDR3 DNA reads as TGTGCCAGCAGTGACATCCGCGGGGCGAACACTGAAGCTTTCTTT.

The chain is built from TRBV5-6 and TRBJ2-7; D is unresolved. The CDR3 has 16 amino acids. Trimming removed 1 base from V and 3 bases from J, with 17 bases in between. Germline CDR1 reads SGHDT; CDR2 reads YYEEEE. CDR3 protein: CASSLSIDVALYEQYF. In nucleotides, the CDR3 is TGTGCCAGCAGCTTGTCAATCGACGTGGCCCTCTACGAGCAGTACTTC.

A single count supports this clone. The rearrangement uses TRBV29-1 and TRBJ1-1; a weak D match, TRBD1 (6 bases). Looked up from germline, CDR1 is SQVTM and CDR2 is ANQGSEA. The germline V and J ends were trimmed by 3 bases and 4 bases, with 18 bases remaining between them. This CDR3 has 15 residues. CDR3 sequence: CSVDGGGGEGTEAFF. CDR3 in DNA: TGCAGCGTTGATGGTGGGGGCGGTGAAGGCACTGAAGCTTTCTTT. The entire variable domain, with the rest obtained from reference TRBV29-1 and TRBJ1-1, is as follows: SAVISQKPSRDICQRGTSLTIQCQVDSQVTMMFWYRQQPGQSLTLIATANQGSEATYESGFVIDKFPISRPNLTFSTLTVSNMSPEDSSIYLCSVDGGGGEGTEAFFGQGTRLTVV.

This chain links TRBV6-4 with TRBJ2-3; 10 nucleotides align to TRBD2. Losses at the gene ends were 3 bases for V and 2 bases for J; bases not matched to a gene: 2. The CDR3 runs 15 residues. The germline V gene has CDR1 MRHNA and CDR2 SNTAGT. The CDR3 coding sequence is TGTGCCAGCAGTGAACTAGCGGGGTCCACAGATACGCAGTATTTT. Translated, it gives CASSELAGSTDTQYF.

This sequence joins TRBV13 and TRBJ1-4; TRBD1 matches 7 bases. With V trimmed by 5 bases and J by 2 bases, 5 bases remained unmatched. In germline, CDR1 is PRHDT, CDR2 FYEKMQ (reference sequence). This CDR3 has 15 amino acids. The CDR3 DNA sequence: TGTGCCAGCAGCGTCTTCAGGGGGACTAATGAAAAACTGTTTTTT. Its protein is CASSVFRGTNEKLFF.

The chain uses TRBV7-9 and TRBJ2-1, with 7 nucleotides matching TRBD1. CDR1 and CDR2 (germline): SEHNR, FQNEAQ (reference sequence). This CDR3 is 15 amino acids long. Unmatched junction bases numbered 6, after V lost 2 bases and J lost 5 bases. The CDR3 bases are TGTGCCAGCAGCTTATTACAGGGGTTGAACAATGAGCAGTTCTTC. Protein sequence: CASSLLQGLNNEQFF.

This clone was recorded only once. The chain employs TRBV9 and TRBJ2-2; TRBD1 matches 7 bases. Looked up from germline, CDR1 is SGDLS and CDR2 is YYNGEE. The CDR3 is made up of 15 amino acids. J was trimmed by 5 bases and V by 1 base; bases with no gene match: 5. The CDR3 loop reads CASSVHRGKTGELFF. The CDR3 DNA sequence: TGTGCCAGCAGCGTACACAGGGGTAAAACCGGGGAGCTGTTTTTT.

The CDR3 region has the DNA TGTGCCAGCAGTGAGTCTTTACTAGCGGGAGAGAAGGAGACCCAGTACTTC. As protein: CASSESLLAGEKETQYF. J is TRBJ2-5 and V is TRBV6-1, with TRBD2 matching over 11 bases. CDR3 length: 17 amino acids. After removal of 3 bases from V and 5 bases from J, the junction contained 11 bases not matched to a gene. CDR1 is MNHNS and CDR2 is SASEGT in the germline V gene.

This clone appeared once. A much larger clone lies one base from this, so it may be a read error. This rearrangement joins TRBV4-3 to TRBJ2-7; the D gene could be TRBD1 or TRBD2 (5 bases each). Germline V gives CDR1 LGHNA, CDR2 YSLEER. V shed 0 bases and J shed 2 bases, with 5 bases lying between them. This CDR3 contains 13 residues. This chain's CDR3 is CASSQEGAYEQYF. The CDR3 DNA is TGCGCCAGCAGCCAAGAGGGGGCCTACGAGCAGTACTTC.

This clone came up a few times. The chain employs TRBV11-2 and TRBJ2-1; TRBD1 matches at 10 bases. The germline gives CDR1 SGHAT, CDR2 FQNNGV. J was trimmed by 7 bases and V by 5 bases; bases with no gene match: 8. The CDR3 contains 15 residues. CDR3 in amino acids: CASSEPGQGWNEQFF. The CDR3 DNA reads as TGTGCCAGCAGCGAACCGGGACAGGGGTGGAATGAGCAGTTCTTC.

This clone has more than one count but fewer than ten. J is TRBJ2-1 and V is TRBV5-1; possibly TRBD1 or TRBD2 for D (5 bases each). The CDR3 is made up of 14 amino acids. Germline assignment: CDR1 SGHRS and CDR2 YFSETQ. Trimming stripped 4 bases from V and 4 bases from J, with 12 bases between. The CDR3 spells CASSEGHRYNEQFF. CDR3 sequence (DNA): TGCGCCAGCAGCGAGGGGCATCGGTACAATGAGCAGTTCTTC.

V and J are TRBV7-9 and TRBJ2-3; D uncertain. Germline V CDR1 and CDR2: SEHNR, FQNEAQ (reference sequence). The CDR3 spans 15 residues. V lost 2 bases, J lost 0 bases, and 9 bases lay in between. The CDR3 DNA reads as TGTGCCAGCAGCTTAAACTTGTTAAGCACAGATACGCAGTATTTT. Translating it yields CASSLNLLSTDTQYF. Complete variable domain (other parts from reference TRBV7-9 and TRBJ2-3): DTGVSQNPRHKITKRGQNVTFRCDPISEHNRLYWYRQTLGQGPEFLTYFQNEAQLEKSRLLSDRFSAERPKGSFSTLEIQRTEQGDSAMYLCASSLNLLSTDTQYFGPGTRLTVL.

This chain links TRBV11-2 with TRBJ1-1, with D maybe TRBD1 (5 bases). The V end lost 2 bases, the J end lost 4 bases, and 14 bases lay between the germline ends. The CDR3 contains 15 residues. Per the germline V gene, CDR1 is SGHAT and CDR2 is FQNNGV. The CDR3 bases are TGTGCCAGCAGCTTATCGGCCCAGGGTGCCACTGAAGCTTTCTTT. As protein: CASSLSAQGATEAFF.

In this sample, this clone turned up a few times. CDR3 DNA sequence: TGTGCCAGCCAGGGGGCGCCTGGCTACACCTTC. Translated: CASQGAPGYTF. The rearrangement uses TRBV19 and TRBJ1-2, with 8 bases matching TRBD1. Unmatched junction bases numbered 4, after V lost 9 bases and J lost 7 bases. The CDR3 consists of 11 residues. In germline, CDR1 is LNHDA, CDR2 SQIVND (reference sequence).

J is TRBJ1-1 and V is TRBV6-5, with TRBD1 as a possible D gene (5 bases). The CDR3 is 13 amino acids. Germline V gene lookup returns CDR1 MNHEY and CDR2 SVGAGI. V was pared by 2 bases and J by 4 bases, with 8 bases between. The CDR3 spells CASSYLGGTEAFF. The CDR3 coding sequence is TGTGCCAGCAGTTACCTCGGGGGCACTGAAGCTTTCTTT.

CDR3 loop: CASSQERSVNYGYTF. The CDR3, as DNA: TGCGCCAGCAGCCAAGAAAGGTCCGTTAACTATGGCTACACCTTC. The chain has TRBV4-1 and TRBJ1-2; no clear D. Germline CDR1 MGHRA, CDR2 YSYEKL. With 0 bases removed from V and 1 base from J, the gap between germline ends came to 9 bases. The CDR3 covers 15 residues.

Turning to this clone: The same CDR3 can be traced to other DNA sequences in this sample. The V call is TRBV7-2, the J call TRBJ1-5; D is undetermined. Germline CDR1 and CDR2: SGHTA and FQGNSA. This CDR3 is built from 13 residues. Between the trimmed V and J ends, which lost 5 bases and 4 bases, there was a span of 9 bases. CDR3 sequence reads: CASSVRGNQPQHF. In nucleotides, the CDR3 is TGTGCCAGCAGCGTTCGAGGGAATCAGCCCCAGCATTTT. The whole variable domain, filled in from reference TRBV7-2 and TRBJ1-5, reads GAGVSQSPSNKVTEKGKDVELRCDPISGHTALYWYRQSLGQGLEFLIYFQGNSAPDKSGLPSDRFSAERTGGSVSTLTIQRTQQEDSAVYLCASSVRGNQPQHFGDGTRLSIL.